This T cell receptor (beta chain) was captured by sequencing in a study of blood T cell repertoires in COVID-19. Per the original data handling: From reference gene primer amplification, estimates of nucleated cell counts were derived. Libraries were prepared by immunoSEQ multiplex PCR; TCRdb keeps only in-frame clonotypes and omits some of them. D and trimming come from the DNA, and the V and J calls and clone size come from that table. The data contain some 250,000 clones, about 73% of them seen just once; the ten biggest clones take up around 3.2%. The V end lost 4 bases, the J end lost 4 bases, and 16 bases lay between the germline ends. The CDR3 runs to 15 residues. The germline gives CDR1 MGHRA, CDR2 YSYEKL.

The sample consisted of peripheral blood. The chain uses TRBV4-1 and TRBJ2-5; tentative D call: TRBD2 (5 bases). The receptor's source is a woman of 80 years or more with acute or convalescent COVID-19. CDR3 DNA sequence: TGCGCCAGCAGCCGGACGGGGTCGGCGCGAGAGACCCAGTACTTC. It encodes CASSRTGSARETQYF.